This T cell receptor beta chain comes out of a study of T cell responses to AZD1222 COVID-19 vaccine. This table comes from immunoSEQ multiplex PCR, and its TCRdb copy is limited to in-frame clones, with some not included. Counted here are tens of thousands of clones, just over 90% occurring once; the ten biggest clones make up approximately 5%. The ends were cut back, 3 bases at V and 1 base at J, with 8 bases in the middle. The CDR3 totals 13 residues. CDR1 is DFQATT, CDR2 SNEGSKA, per germline (reference sequence). The sequence was collected from an adult who received the AZD1222 COVID-19 vaccine. This specimen was peripheral blood, taken 28 days after the second AZD1222 dose. The chain couples TRBV20-1 to TRBJ2-3, with a tentative D call TRBD2 (6 bases). CDR3 amino acids: CSASWGGTDTQYF. The CDR3 nucleotides read TGCAGTGCTAGTTGGGGGGGCACAGATACGCAGTATTTT.